The 21 T cell receptor beta chains below were found in one sample sequenced in a study of shared clonotypes between healthy human individuals. Repertoires were generated with immunoSEQ multiplex PCR, while TCRdb's copy carries only in-frame clones and drops some. The sample has approximately 2.1 million clones; approximately 95% are singletons. The sequencing sample was made of naive CD4+ T cells from PBMCs. Subset in this sample: CD45RA+ positively selected. These receptors all stem from a man between 18 and 35 years old in good health. Some clones in this sample may be carry-over from other donors' samples.

In regard to this clone: This CDR3 is also generated by other DNA sequences in the sample. The chain links TRBV19 to TRBJ1-5; TRBD1 agrees at 8 bases. The CDR3 length is 14 residues. Germline CDR1 and CDR2: LNHDA and SQIVND (reference sequence). V was pared by 3 bases and J by 2 bases, with 0 bases of the junction left unmatched. The CDR3 DNA follows: TGTGCCAGTAGTATGACAGGGGGCAATCAGCCCCAGCATTTT. Translated: CASSMTGGNQPQHF.

This chain links TRBV2 with TRBJ1-2; 7 bases fit TRBD1. The CDR3 length is 12 residues. V gave up 4 bases and J gave up 4 bases; unmatched junction bases: 0. The germline gives CDR1 SNHLY, CDR2 FYNNEI. The CDR3 region is CASSGDSYGYTF. The CDR3 DNA is TGTGCCAGCAGTGGGGACAGCTATGGCTACACCTTC.

The rearrangement uses TRBV28 and TRBJ1-5; 7 bases align to TRBD1. Germline V gene lookup returns CDR1 MDHEN and CDR2 SYDVKM. The CDR3 sequence is 13 residues long. With 6 bases clipped from V and 6 bases from J, the junction kept 5 bases outside the gene matches. Here the CDR3 DNA reads TGTGCCAGCAGCCCTACAGGGGCTCAGCCCCAGCATTTT. Translation gives CASSPTGAQPQHF.

J is TRBJ1-4 and V is TRBV5-8; possibly TRBD1 for D (6 bases). Germline V gene data show CDR1 as SGHTS and CDR2 as YDEGEE. There are 15 residues in the CDR3. V was shortened by 3 bases and J by 7 bases, with 16 bases between the two germline ends. The CDR3: CASSSRTGKGEKLFF. The CDR3 nucleotides read TGTGCCAGCAGCTCCCGTACAGGGAAGGGTGAAAAACTGTTTTTT.

CDR3 nucleotide sequence: TGCGCCAGCAGCTTGGAAGGGAGCCGGGAGCTGTTTTTT. Translation gives CASSLEGSRELFF. This sequence joins TRBV5-1 and TRBJ2-2; tentatively, D is TRBD2 (5 bases). The CDR3 extends over 13 amino acids. Trimming shortened V by 0 bases and J by 9 bases, and 9 bases separated the two germline ends. CDR1 SGHRS and CDR2 YFSETQ come from the germline V gene.

The chain carries TRBV25-1 and TRBJ2-5; 10 bases agree with TRBD2. J was trimmed by 4 bases and V by 5 bases; bases with no gene match: 7. Germline V gene lookup returns CDR1 MGHDK and CDR2 SYGVNS. The CDR3 covers 15 residues. The CDR3 DNA sequence: TGTGCCAGCAGTCGAGCGGGAGGGCGCCCAGAGACCCAGTACTTC. Translating gives CASSRAGGRPETQYF.

A single count supports this clone. V gene TRBV7-2 combines with J gene TRBJ1-2; D remains ambiguous. Trimming pared 6 bases from V and 6 bases from J, leaving 17 bases between. Germline-derived CDR1 and CDR2 are SGHTA and FQGNSA. CDR3 length: 14 amino acids. The CDR3 nucleotides are TGTGCCAGCAGACCGGACCGGCGGGGTGATGGCTACACCTTC. As protein: CASRPDRRGDGYTF.

This chain links TRBV7-8 with TRBJ2-1, with D tentatively TRBD1 (8 bases). Trimming stripped 6 bases from V and 4 bases from J, with 16 bases between. This CDR3 comprises 15 residues. Germline V gene lookup returns CDR1 SGHVS and CDR2 FQNEAQ. CDR3: CASSINRGGYNEQFF. CDR3 bases: TGTGCCAGCAGTATAAACAGGGGGGGTTACAATGAGCAGTTCTTC.

The chain carries TRBV11-2 and TRBJ1-1; D uncertain. The CDR3 totals 13 residues. The V and J ends lost 5 bases and 4 bases respectively, with 11 bases between them. Germline CDR1 SGHAT, CDR2 FQNNGV. The CDR3 DNA sequence: TGTGCCAGCAGCGTTGCGCGGGCCACTGAAGCTTTCTTT. Translated, it gives CASSVARATEAFF.

The rearrangement uses TRBV28 and TRBJ1-4, with unresolved D. V gave up 6 bases and J gave up 7 bases, with 21 bases separating them. Germline-derived CDR1 and CDR2 are MDHEN and SYDVKM. CDR3 length: 16 amino acids. DNA of the CDR3: TGTGCCAGCAGCCGATTACCGGGATCAAGGAGTGAAAAACTGTTTTTT. As protein: CASSRLPGSRSEKLFF.

The V and J genes are TRBV12-5 and TRBJ2-7, with unresolved D. Germline values: CDR1 LGHNT, CDR2 FRNRAP. CDR3 length: 12 amino acids. The CDR3 loop reads CAPRPKVVGQYF. In DNA form, the CDR3 reads TGTGCCCCAAGGCCCAAGGTGGTTGGGCAGTACTTC. The whole variable domain, remainder taken from reference TRBV12-5 and TRBJ2-7, is DARVTQTPRHKVTEMGQEVTMRCQPILGHNTVFWYRQTMMQGLELLAYFRNRAPLDDSGMPKDRFSAEMPDATLATLKIQPSEPRDSAVYFCAPRPKVVGQYFGPGTRLTVT.

The chain joins TRBV10-3 to TRBJ2-5, with TRBD2 identical over 9 bases. After removal of 3 bases from V and 6 bases from J, the junction contained 8 bases not matched to a gene. CDR1 ENHRY and CDR2 SYGVKD come from the germline V gene. This CDR3 contains 15 residues. The CDR3 region is CAISDASGIGKTQYF. The CDR3 DNA is TGTGCCATCAGTGATGCTAGCGGGATAGGAAAGACCCAGTACTTC.

The gene calls are TRBV18 and TRBJ1-3, with 8 bases aligning to TRBD1. The CDR3 sequence is 16 residues long. With V trimmed by 5 bases and J by 2 bases, 8 bases remained unmatched. Germline-derived CDR1 and CDR2 are KGHSH and LQKENI. The CDR3 is CASSGTGGNPGNTIYF. The CDR3 DNA is TGTGCCAGCTCAGGAACAGGGGGGAACCCTGGAAACACCATATATTTT.

The chain recombines TRBV14 with TRBJ2-2; D may correspond to TRBD1 or TRBD2 (5 bases each). V lost 1 base and J 3 bases, leaving 12 bases between the germline ends. The length of the CDR3 is 16 residues. Germline V gene sequence: CDR1 SGHDN, CDR2 FVKESK. In DNA, the CDR3 is TGTGCCAGCAGCCAAGTATGGTGGGACGACACCGGGGAGCTGTTTTTT. Amino acid sequence: CASSQVWWDDTGELFF.

This sequence joins TRBV28 and TRBJ1-6; D is ambiguous. Deletions cut 6 bases from V and 7 bases from J, with 10 bases between. This CDR3 is built from 13 residues. Germline CDR1 is MDHEN and CDR2 is SYDVKM. CDR3 residues: CASSPGRNSPLHF. DNA for the CDR3: TGTGCCAGCAGCCCCGGGAGGAATTCACCCCTCCACTTT. The variable domain in full, completed from reference TRBV28 and TRBJ1-6, reads DVKVTQSSRYLVKRTGEKVFLECVQDMDHENMFWYRQDPGLGLRLIYFSYDVKMKEKGDIPEGYSVSREKKERFSLILESASTNQTSMYLCASSPGRNSPLHFGNGTRLTVT.

The V and J genes are TRBV5-1 and TRBJ2-7; TRBD2 might be the D (6 bases). The CDR3 spans 12 residues. The V end lost 7 bases, the J end lost 3 bases, and 11 bases lay between the germline ends. From germline, CDR1 is SGHRS and CDR2 YFSETQ. The CDR3 sequence is CASSRLGYEQYF. CDR3 coding DNA: TGCGCCAGCTCCAGACTAGGCTACGAGCAGTACTTC.

The J gene is TRBJ2-2, the V gene TRBV5-4, with 13 bases identical to TRBD2. The CDR3 loop spans 16 amino acids. V dropped 5 bases and J dropped 4; count of bases not matched to a gene: 5. Germline values: CDR1 SGHNT, CDR2 YYREEE (reference sequence). CDR3 amino acids: CASRPGLAGSTGELFF. CDR3 in DNA: TGTGCCAGCAGACCGGGACTAGCGGGATCCACCGGGGAGCTGTTTTTT.

This chain links TRBV2 with TRBJ2-7, with a tentative D call TRBD1 (5 bases). This CDR3 comprises 15 residues. V was cut by 2 bases and J by 4 bases, with 15 bases left in between. Germline V CDR1 and CDR2: SNHLY, FYNNEI. The CDR3 reads CASSELRGIRYEQYF. The CDR3 nucleotides are TGTGCCAGCAGTGAATTAAGGGGAATACGTTACGAGCAGTACTTC.

This sequence joins TRBV18 and TRBJ1-3; D unresolved. V was clipped by 3 bases and J by 0 bases, with 12 bases between them. Germline values: CDR1 KGHSH, CDR2 LQKENI. The CDR3 is 16 residues long. The CDR3, as DNA: TGTGCCAGCTCACCCAGGTTGGGCAGCTCTGGAAACACCATATATTTT. It codes for CASSPRLGSSGNTIYF.

The chain employs TRBV6-1 and TRBJ1-1; TRBD1 agrees at 7 bases. The CDR3 is 14 amino acids. Trimming took 6 bases from V and 0 from J; bases not matched to a gene: 4. Germline V gene data show CDR1 as MNHNS and CDR2 as SASEGT. CDR3: CASSDRDLNTEAFF. The CDR3 nucleotides are TGTGCCAGCAGCGACAGGGACCTGAACACTGAAGCTTTCTTT.

This chain links TRBV5-4 with TRBJ1-4, with D perhaps matching TRBD1 (6 bases). CDR3 length: 15 residues. Germline V gene lookup returns CDR1 SGHNT and CDR2 YYREEE (reference sequence). V shed 4 bases and J shed 8 bases, with 18 bases lying between them. DNA of the CDR3: TGTGCCAGCAGCCCGGGGGGGCAGCGCGGAGAAAAACTGTTTTTT. Protein: CASSPGGQRGEKLFF.